This T cell receptor beta chain was sequenced in a study of technical replicates of blood from several donors. Clones were sequenced by immunoSEQ multiplex PCR, and TCRdb holds only the in-frame ones, with some missing. The profile covers around 70,000 clones, with approximately 93% appearing a single time and approximately 0.4% taken by the ten largest. The table lists this clone with a count of one. Sample: T cells isolated from PBMCs. The receptor's source is a human donor in good health.

CDR3 sequence (DNA): TGTGCCAGCAGCCAACTAGCGGGGAACTACAATGAGCAGTTCTTC. Residues: CASSQLAGNYNEQFF. This chain links TRBV11-2 with TRBJ2-1; 10 nucleotides align to TRBD2. The germline V gene has CDR1 SGHAT and CDR2 FQNNGV. Losses at the gene ends were 5 bases for V and 3 bases for J; bases not matched to a gene: 4. CDR3 size: 15 residues.